These T cell receptor beta chains were read from a single sample in a study of T cells in Graves' hyperthyroidism and ophthalmopathy. TCRdb analysed the multiplex PCR reads with MiXCR anew, one entry per CDR3 protein. The sample shows around 450,000 distinct CDR3 sequences, more than 15% of them seen only once. Sequencing input: blood. The receptor set was obtained from a woman aged 18-35 years with Graves' hyperthyroidism. Both conserved end residues are trimmed from each CDR3. Each record gives: V gene, CDR3 length, CDR3 protein.

v_gene: TRBV11-3; len: 13; CDR3aa: ASSLNRANTGELF
v_gene: TRBV15; len: 12; CDR3aa: ATSPGTSNQPQH
v_gene: TRBV18; len: 12; CDR3aa: ASSAGQGNEKLF
v_gene: TRBV5-1; len: 13; CDR3aa: ASSGRTSGRREQY
v_gene: TRBV9; len: 10; CDR3aa: ASSKLTDTQY
v_gene: TRBV29-1; len: 12; CDR3aa: SVDGGSGANVLT
v_gene: TRBV12-3/TRBV12-4; len: 12; CDR3aa: ASSSDRESYEQY
v_gene: TRBV12-3/TRBV12-4; len: 12; CDR3aa: ASRSYRANSPLH
v_gene: TRBV11-2; len: 13; CDR3aa: ASSPGQGAGNTIY
v_gene: TRBV5-6; len: 13; CDR3aa: ASSQVGAVYNEQF
v_gene: TRBV6-2/TRBV6-3; len: 12; CDR3aa: ASRPGLASGELF
v_gene: TRBV20-1; len: 15; CDR3aa: SARDASAYGAGGPQH
v_gene: TRBV27; len: 12; CDR3aa: ASSSQGAYSPLH